The clone carrying this T cell receptor beta chain was observed many times. Patients aged 18 to 65 had newly diagnosed hyperthyroidism that had lasted under 2 months. Clinical symptoms, serum thyroxine and TRAb, thyroid ultrasound and orbital computed tomography were used for the diagnoses. This sample was included in a study of T cells in Graves' hyperthyroidism and ophthalmopathy. The ends lost 4 bases at V and 3 bases at J; junction bases unmatched: 4. CDR3 length equals 14 residues. CDR1 is MNHEY and CDR2 is SMNVEV in the germline V gene (reference sequence). Template material for amplifying TCR beta CDR3 regions consisted of RNA transcripts. The study used the HTBI primer set for a first-round RT-PCR of the TCR CDR3. TCRdb reprocessed the multiplex PCR reads with MiXCR, giving one entry per CDR3 protein. The sample comprises some 250,000 distinct CDR3 sequences, about 14% of which are singletons, and about an eighth rests with the top ten.

The sequenced sample consisted of blood. The receptor was isolated from a woman in her thirties or forties with Graves' hyperthyroidism that later progressed to Graves' ophthalmopathy. This chain connects TRBV27 to TRBJ2-7; 9 positions agree with TRBD1. CDR3 DNA sequence: TGTGCCAGCAGTTGGACAGGGGTCAACTACGAGCAGTACTTC. Protein product: CASSWTGVNYEQYF.